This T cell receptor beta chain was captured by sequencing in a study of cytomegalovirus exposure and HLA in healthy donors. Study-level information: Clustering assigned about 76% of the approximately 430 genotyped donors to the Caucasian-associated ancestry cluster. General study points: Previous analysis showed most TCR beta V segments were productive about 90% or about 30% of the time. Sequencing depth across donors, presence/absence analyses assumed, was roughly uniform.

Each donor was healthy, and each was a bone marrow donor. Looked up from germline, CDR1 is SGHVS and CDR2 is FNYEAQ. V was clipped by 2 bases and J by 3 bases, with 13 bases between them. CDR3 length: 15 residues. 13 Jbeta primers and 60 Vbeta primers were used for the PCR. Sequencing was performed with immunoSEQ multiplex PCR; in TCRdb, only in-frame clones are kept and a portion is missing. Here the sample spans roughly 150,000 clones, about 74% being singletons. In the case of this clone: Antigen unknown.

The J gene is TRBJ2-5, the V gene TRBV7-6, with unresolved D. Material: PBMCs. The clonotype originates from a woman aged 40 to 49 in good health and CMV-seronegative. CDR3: CASSLIATPEETQYF. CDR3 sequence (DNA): TGTGCCAGCAGCTTAATTGCCACTCCCGAAGAGACCCAGTACTTC.